One and the same sample provided the 21 T cell receptor beta chains below, sequenced in a study of cytomegalovirus exposure and HLA in healthy donors. PCR primers comprised 60 Vbeta and 13 Jbeta primers. Produced via immunoSEQ multiplex PCR; TCRdb's table is partial and in-frame only. The sample carries 130,000 to 150,000 clones, roughly 70% recorded once. Sequencing was done on a sample of PBMCs. The source of these receptors is a man in his late teens or twenties in good health and CMV-seropositive.

V gene TRBV7-2 combines with J gene TRBJ2-1; 13 bases map to TRBD2. The CDR3 is 18 residues long. V gave up 7 bases and J gave up 5 bases; unmatched junction bases: 14. Per germline, CDR1 SGHTA and CDR2 FQGNSA. The CDR3 here is CASKPRTSGRGVDNEQFF. In DNA form, the CDR3 reads TGTGCCAGCAAACCCAGGACTAGCGGGAGAGGGGTTGACAATGAGCAGTTCTTC. The full variable domain, its missing parts supplied by reference TRBV7-2 and TRBJ2-1, is GAGVSQSPSNKVTEKGKDVELRCDPISGHTALYWYRQSLGQGLEFLIYFQGNSAPDKSGLPSDRFSAERTGGSVSTLTIQRTQQEDSAVYLCASKPRTSGRGVDNEQFFGPGTRLTVL.

The J gene is TRBJ2-1, the V gene TRBV7-3; D is possibly TRBD2 (6 bases). V dropped 0 bases and J dropped 5 bases, with 17 bases sitting between them. Germline lookup yields CDR1 SGHTA and CDR2 FQGTGA. The CDR3 length is 17 residues. CDR3 sequence (DNA): TGTGCCAGCAGCTTAACCGGGAGTAGGGTAGTAAACAATGAGCAGTTCTTC. Its protein product is CASSLTGSRVVNNEQFF.

This rearrangement joins TRBV7-6 to TRBJ2-7; no firm D call. The germline V and J ends were trimmed by 5 bases and 0 bases, with 11 bases remaining between them. This CDR3 region has 14 residues. Germline V gives CDR1 SGHVS, CDR2 FNYEAQ. The CDR3 here is CASSPFKSSYEQYF. CDR3 DNA: TGTGCCAGCAGCCCATTTAAGAGCTCCTACGAGCAGTACTTC.

This clone was seen more than once but under ten times. The gene calls are TRBV27 and TRBJ1-6; 9 nucleotides align to TRBD1. V shed 3 bases, J shed 6 bases, and the junction held 6 bases outside the gene matches. Germline V gives CDR1 MNHEY, CDR2 SMNVEV (reference sequence). The CDR3 loop spans 16 amino acids. CDR3 loop: CASSLLGQGSNSPLHF. The CDR3 coding sequence is TGTGCCAGCAGTTTGCTAGGACAGGGGTCTAATTCACCCCTCCACTTT.

V gene TRBV6-1 combines with J gene TRBJ2-7; maybe TRBD2 (5 bases). The CDR3 is 15 amino acids. Germline CDR1 reads MNHNS; CDR2 reads SASEGT. The V gene lost 0 bases and the J gene lost 5 bases, with 14 bases spanning the gap. CDR3 residues: CASSEAPGTPDEQYF. The CDR3 nucleotides are TGTGCCAGCAGTGAAGCCCCGGGAACACCCGACGAGCAGTACTTC.

This clone was counted a few times. The rearrangement uses TRBV6-6 and TRBJ1-2, with 8 bases aligning to TRBD1. The length of the CDR3 is 16 residues. Per germline, CDR1 MNHNY and CDR2 SVGAGI (reference sequence). V trimming: 2 bases; J trimming: 0 bases; junction bases outside the gene matches: 5. The CDR3 is CASSYGQGLTNYGYTF. CDR3 sequence (DNA): TGTGCCAGCAGTTACGGACAGGGCTTAACTAACTATGGCTACACCTTC.

The chain links TRBV7-9 to TRBJ1-6, with TRBD1 matching over 7 bases. Germline V gives CDR1 SEHNR, CDR2 FQNEAQ (reference sequence). The CDR3 spans 19 residues. V was pared by 2 bases and J by 8 bases, with 18 bases of the junction left unmatched. This CDR3 is CASSLSGGGILMGDSPLHF. In DNA form, the CDR3 reads TGTGCCAGCAGCTTATCAGGGGGAGGAATATTAATGGGGGATTCACCCCTCCACTTT.

J is TRBJ1-1 and V is TRBV7-6; D possibly corresponds to TRBD1 (6 bases). Germline loops: CDR1 SGHVS, CDR2 FNYEAQ. This CDR3 contains 16 residues. The ends were cut back, 5 bases at V and 4 bases at J, with 20 bases in the middle. CDR3 in DNA: TGTGCCAGCAGCCCGCAAACAGGGAAGGTGGGCACTGAAGCTTTCTTT. This sequence encodes CASSPQTGKVGTEAFF.

V usage is TRBV2 and J usage is TRBJ1-5, with 7 bases matching TRBD1. Germline values: CDR1 SNHLY, CDR2 FYNNEI. The J segment lost 6 bases and the V segment lost 5 bases, leaving 7 bases of the junction unmatched. The length of the CDR3 is 14 residues. DNA for the CDR3: TGTGCCAGCAGTCCCACAGGGGCGAGTCAGCCCCAGCATTTT. This codes for CASSPTGASQPQHF.

The rearrangement uses TRBV27 and TRBJ1-5, with TRBD1 matching 8 bases. The CDR3 sequence is 14 residues long. CDR1 is MNHEY and CDR2 is SMNVEV in the germline V gene (reference sequence). V lost 4 bases, J lost 6 bases, and 5 bases stayed unmatched. The CDR3 nucleotides read TGTGCCAGCAGTTACACAGGGGGGGGTCAGCCCCAGCATTTT. It encodes CASSYTGGGQPQHF.

This chain connects TRBV2 to TRBJ1-4, with 9 bases aligning to TRBD1. The CDR3 is 14 amino acids. Germline CDR1 reads SNHLY; CDR2 reads FYNNEI. The junction had 6 bases not matched to a gene; V was cut back by 6 bases and J by 7 bases. The CDR3 loop is CASSVGQGIEKLFF. CDR3 DNA sequence: TGTGCCAGCAGCGTGGGACAGGGAATTGAAAAACTGTTTTTT.

The chain uses TRBV11-3 and TRBJ2-1; 9 bases match TRBD2. V was clipped by 4 bases and J by 7 bases; unmatched bases: 5. This CDR3 is 14 amino acids long. Germline loops: CDR1 SGHNT, CDR2 YENEEA. Here the CDR3 DNA reads TGTGCCAGCAGCTCCCGACTAGCGGCTAATGAGCAGTTCTTC. Protein product: CASSSRLAANEQFF.

In regard to this clone: Its ends do not fully match the called genes, so a read error is possible. The chain combines TRBV6-5 with TRBJ2-7; possibly TRBD2 for D (6 bases). Germline CDR1 reads MNHEY; CDR2 reads SVGAGI. The CDR3 totals 15 residues. In DNA, the CDR3 is TGTGCCAGCAGGTACTCTATGGAGGGACCTTACGAGCAGTACTTC. It is translated as CASRYSMEGPYEQYF.

This rearrangement joins TRBV11-2 to TRBJ2-7; the D gene is possibly TRBD1 (6 bases). Trimming took 0 bases from V and 12 from J, leaving 12 bases between them. Looked up from germline, CDR1 is SGHAT and CDR2 is FQNNGV. The CDR3 loop spans 12 amino acids. CDR3 protein: CASSLERGFGYF. In DNA, the CDR3 is TGTGCCAGCAGCTTAGAGAGGGGGTTTGGGTACTTC.

V is TRBV28 and J is TRBJ1-2; 10 nucleotides agree with TRBD1. V trimming: 7 bases; J trimming: 3 bases; junction bases outside the gene matches: 5. The CDR3 length is 14 residues. Per the germline V gene, CDR1 is MDHEN and CDR2 is SYDVKM. The CDR3 is CASNRQGAYYGYTF. Written as DNA, the CDR3 is TGTGCCAGCAATCGACAGGGGGCCTACTATGGCTACACCTTC.

The gene calls are TRBV29-1 and TRBJ2-5; D is possibly TRBD2 (6 bases). The germline V gene has CDR1 SQVTM and CDR2 ANQGSEA. Trimming took 1 base from V and 2 from J, leaving 8 bases between them. CDR3 length: 13 amino acids. The CDR3 DNA sequence: TGCAGCGTTGAAGGGAGGGCTCAAGAGACCCAGTACTTC. Translation gives CSVEGRAQETQYF.

To note about this clone: At one end the junction does not follow the germline gene, possibly because of a read error. The chain uses TRBV5-4 and TRBJ2-3; maybe TRBD2 (5 bases). There are 14 residues in the CDR3. In germline, CDR1 is SGHNT, CDR2 YYREEE (reference sequence). The CDR3 sequence: CVSSLFGLTDTQYF. The CDR3 DNA is TGTGTCAGCAGCTTGTTCGGACTCACAGATACGCAGTATTTT.

The chain combines TRBV5-4 with TRBJ2-7; TRBD2 is a possible D gene (6 bases). Between the trimmed V and J ends, which lost 4 bases and 3 bases, there was a span of 11 bases. The CDR3 has 13 residues. CDR1 SGHNT and CDR2 YYREEE come from the germline V gene (reference sequence). The CDR3 loop is CASSRERGYEQYF. The CDR3 nucleotides are TGTGCCAGCAGCCGGGAGAGGGGCTACGAGCAGTACTTC.

This clone was seen more than once but under ten times. This chain joins TRBV4-2 and TRBJ2-3, with 8 nucleotides matching TRBD2. Germline V gene data show CDR1 as LGHNA and CDR2 as YNFKEQ. The length of the CDR3 is 17 residues. Trimming at V came to 0 bases and at J to 2 bases, leaving 7 bases not matched to a gene. The CDR3 here is CASSQETARGATDTQYF. The CDR3 DNA reads as TGTGCCAGCAGCCAAGAAACCGCGCGGGGGGCCACAGATACGCAGTATTTT.

The chain employs TRBV5-4 and TRBJ2-3; possibly TRBD2 for D (6 bases). Germline V lookup: CDR1 SGHNT, CDR2 YYREEE (reference sequence). Trimming took 3 bases from V and 3 from J, leaving 14 bases between them. The CDR3 is 15 residues long. The CDR3: CASSSWRDGTDTQYF. In nucleotides, the CDR3 is TGTGCCAGCAGCTCATGGCGGGACGGGACAGATACGCAGTATTTT.

The genes are TRBV5-1 and TRBJ2-5; D might be TRBD1 (6 bases). The germline CDR1 and CDR2 sequences are SGHRS and YFSETQ. V was pared by 0 bases and J by 5 bases, with 14 bases between. The CDR3 length is 15 residues. The CDR3 DNA sequence: TGCGCCAGCAGCTTGGACGGCCTAACAGGGGAGACCCAGTACTTC. Amino acid sequence: CASSLDGLTGETQYF. The full variable domain, in which reference TRBV5-1 and TRBJ2-5 provide the parts outside the CDR3, is KAGVTQTPRYLIKTRGQQVTLSCSPISGHRSVSWYQQTPGQGLQFLFEYFSETQRNKGNFPGRFSGRQFSNSRSEMNVSTLELGDSALYLCASSLDGLTGETQYFGPGTRLLVL.